This TCR beta chain derives from a study of blood T cells in healthy people across ages. Overall study findings and caveats: As naive T cell percentage varied, TCR beta diversity correlated strongly with it.

Alongside a J-beta primer mix, a sample-barcoded 5' primer served in a second PCR lasting roughly 6 to 11 cycles. A 12-random-nucleotide template-switch adaptor tagged each cDNA molecule. From the 5' RACE reads, TCRdb called clonotypes with MiXCR, one entry per CDR3 protein. The sample records approximately 290,000 distinct CDR3 sequences, around 30% being singletons. V shed 6 bases, J shed 3 bases, and the junction held 8 bases outside the gene matches. This CDR3 is 15 amino acids long. Germline lookup yields CDR1 MNHNS and CDR2 SASEGT. Drawn from each donor were 7.5 to 10 milliliters of peripheral blood. With respect to this clonotype: What it recognizes is unknown.

The sample taken for sequencing was blood. This TCR was recovered from a woman in her seventies in good health. The chain carries TRBV6-1 and TRBJ1-5; 7 bases line up with TRBD1. CDR3 DNA sequence: TGTGCCAGCAGACCAGACAGGGCAAACAATCAGCCCCAGCATTTT. It specifies CASRPDRANNQPQHF.